This T cell receptor (beta chain) was identified during a study of read filtering for tumor transcriptome and immune sequencing. This clonotype occurred many times. V trimming: 6 bases; J trimming: 0 bases; junction bases outside the gene matches: 5. From germline, CDR1 is SNHLY and CDR2 FYNNEI. The CDR3 runs 15 residues. The library was built from roughly 400 ng RNA with molecular barcoded adaptors for alpha/delta and beta/gamma chains. One entry per CDR3 protein results from TCRdb running MiXCR on the reads. In the table there are 100,000 to 150,000 distinct CDR3 sequences, under 15% of which are singletons.

The specimen sequenced was a population of CD138-negative cells sorted from bone marrow. This receptor was taken from a donor aged 40 or older with multiple myeloma. The chain links TRBV2 to TRBJ2-1, with 7 bases identical to TRBD1. CDR3 protein: CASRGTEVSYNEQFF. The CDR3 bases are TGTGCCAGCAGGGGGACAGAAGTCTCCTACAATGAGCAGTTCTTC. The full variable domain, completed using reference TRBV2 and TRBJ2-1, is EPEVTQTPSHQVTQMGQEVILRCVPISNHLYFYWYRQILGQKVEFLVSFYNNEISEKSEIFDDQFSVERPDGSNFTLKIRSTKLEDSAMYFCASRGTEVSYNEQFFGPGTRLTVL.